The rows below give T cell receptor beta chains drawn from one sample of a study of CD8+ T cells in alopecia areata. Measured with immunoSEQ multiplex PCR; TCRdb has only the in-frame clones, and not every one. The sample includes some 170,000 clones, roughly 65% seen only once; the top ten take roughly 1.7%. Here the sequenced sample was CD4+ T cells sorted from blood, taken at week 0. The receptor set was obtained from a human donor with alopecia areata. Both conserved end residues are part of each CDR3. The order of the fields is V gene, D gene, clone size, J gene, CDR3 DNA, CDR3 protein. D genes are given only for firm matches. Rows may omit the clone size; those that give it use once, few, many or a size class.

TRBV9,TRBD1,few,TRBJ1-2,TGTGCCAGCAGCGCAGCCGGGACAGGGAGTTCTGGCTACACCTTC,CASSAAGTGSSGYTF
TRBV5-1,TRBD1,.,TRBJ1-2,TGCGCCAGCAGCTTGGAAGGACAGGGACGCTATGGCTACACCTTC,CASSLEGQGRYGYTF
TRBV19,.,.,TRBJ2-3,TGTGCCAGTAGGGACATGAGCACAGATACGCAGTATTTT,CASRDMSTDTQYF
TRBV21-1,.,few,TRBJ1-1,TGTGCCAGCAGCGCACCCAGGGGACGGAACACTGAAGCTTTCTTT,CASSAPRGRNTEAFF
TRBV29-1,.,.,TRBJ2-7,TGCAGCGTTGAGAACGGAGCCTACGAGCAGTACTTC,CSVENGAYEQYF
TRBV7-9,.,once,TRBJ1-2,TGTGCCAGCAGCTTGCAGAGTGCCGATGGCTACACCTTC,CASSLQSADGYTF
TRBV4-1,.,once,TRBJ1-1,TGCGCCAGCAGCCAAGTGACGGTGAACACTGAAGCTTTCTTT,CASSQVTVNTEAFF
TRBV30,.,few,TRBJ1-2,TGTGCCTGGAGGGAGGTTAACTATGGCTACACCTTC,CAWREVNYGYTF
TRBV11-1,.,.,TRBJ2-3,TGTGCCAGCAGCTCCCCCGGGAAGACAGATACGCAGTATTTT,CASSSPGKTDTQYF
TRBV29-1,TRBD1,.,TRBJ2-2,TGCAGCGTGGGACAGGGGGCGGACACCGGGGAGCTGTTTTTT,CSVGQGADTGELFF
TRBV27,.,.,TRBJ1-4,TGTGCCAGCAGTTTAGGAGGAACTAATGAAAAACTGTTTTTT,CASSLGGTNEKLFF
TRBV30,.,.,TRBJ1-2,TGTGCCTGGACGGGGTTCTATGGCTACACCTTC,CAWTGFYGYTF
TRBV7-2,TRBD1,once,TRBJ2-6,TGTGCCAGCAGCCCACGACAGACAGGGCCGGTGTCGGGGGCCAACGTCCTGACTTTC,CASSPRQTGPVSGANVLTF
TRBV2,TRBD1,.,TRBJ1-2,TGTGCCAGCGGGTCTGCGGGACAGGGGATAGGCTACACCTTC,CASGSAGQGIGYTF
TRBV29-1,.,few,TRBJ2-3,TGCAGCGTTGAAGATCTTCTGGGTAGCACAGATACGCAGTATTTT,CSVEDLLGSTDTQYF
TRBV23-1,.,.,TRBJ1-2,TGCGCCAGCAGCACTCAGACTCCCCCAAGATTTAACTATGGCTACACCTTC,CASSTQTPPRFNYGYTF
TRBV30,.,.,TRBJ1-2,TGTGCCTGGCACCCCCCAGGGACTCGGGGCTACACCTTC,CAWHPPGTRGYTF
TRBV7-2,.,.,TRBJ1-2,TGTGCCAGCAGCTACCCTAGGGCCTACAGGAATGGCTACACCTTC,CASSYPRAYRNGYTF
TRBV7-2,TRBD2,.,TRBJ2-1,TGTGCCAGCAGCTTAGAGATGGGGGGACTAGGAGAGCAGTTCTTC,CASSLEMGGLGEQFF
TRBV7-2,.,.,TRBJ2-7,TGTGCCAGCACCCTGGGAAGCTCCTACGAGCAGTACTTC,CASTLGSSYEQYF
TRBV27,.,.,TRBJ1-2,TGTGCCACCCGCCTTGGGGCCAGCAACTATGGCTACACCTTC,CATRLGASNYGYTF
TRBV2,.,.,TRBJ1-6,TGTGCCAGCACCAGACAGGAAAATTCACCCCTCCACTTT,CASTRQENSPLHF
TRBV15,.,.,TRBJ1-1,TGTGCCACCAGCAGAGAAACAAGTGAAGCTTTCTTT,CATSRETSEAFF
TRBV29-1,TRBD1,.,TRBJ1-1,TGCAGCGCGGGACCGGGACAGGAAGCTTTCTTT,CSAGPGQEAFF
TRBV7-9,.,.,TRBJ2-3,TGTGCCAGCAGCAGGGGACTCACCGAGGGCACAGATACGCAGTATTTT,CASSRGLTEGTDTQYF
TRBV14,.,.,TRBJ1-1,TGTGCCAGCAGCCAAGTCCGGGGGCATGAAGCTTTCTTT,CASSQVRGHEAFF
TRBV29-1,.,few,TRBJ2-3,TGCAGCATAAAGACAGCCACAGATACGCAGTATTTT,CSIKTATDTQYF
TRBV4-3,.,.,TRBJ2-2,TGCGCCAGCAGCCAAGAACCGTTTGTCGGGGAGCTGTTTTTT,CASSQEPFVGELFF
TRBV27,TRBD1,.,TRBJ1-5,TGTGCCAGCGGGGACAGTCGGAATCAGCCCCAGCATTTT,CASGDSRNQPQHF
TRBV9,.,.,TRBJ1-5,TGTGCCAGCAGCTCGGAGTATAGCAATCAGCCCCAGCATTTT,CASSSEYSNQPQHF
TRBV29-1,TRBD1,.,TRBJ2-7,TGCAGCGTTGAAGATCTTCAGGGGGCGGGCGAGCAGTACTTC,CSVEDLQGAGEQYF
TRBV9,.,.,TRBJ1-2,TGTGCCAGCAGCGTAGCACCCCGGGACACACTCTATGGCTACACCTTC,CASSVAPRDTLYGYTF
TRBV2,.,.,TRBJ1-5,TGTGCCAGCAGTGGGGACAGCAATCAGCCCCAGCATTTT,CASSGDSNQPQHF
TRBV19,.,.,TRBJ1-2,TGTGCCAGTAGTATAGGACCTGGCTACACCTTC,CASSIGPGYTF
TRBV10-3,TRBD1,.,TRBJ1-1,TGTGCCATCAGGGCGACAGGGTCTGGGACTGAAGCTTTCTTT,CAIRATGSGTEAFF
TRBV27,.,.,TRBJ1-1,TGTGCCAGCAGCTGGGGCCAGGGTACGAACACTGAAGCTTTCTTT,CASSWGQGTNTEAFF
TRBV10-2,.,many,TRBJ2-1,TGCGCCAGCAGTGCGAAGGATTTGCAGTTCTTC,CASSAKDLQFF
TRBV29-1,.,.,TRBJ1-2,TGCAGCGTTGAGCGGGGAGGCTACACCTTC,CSVERGGYTF
TRBV4-3,TRBD1,.,TRBJ2-3,TGCGCCAGCAGCCAAGTTAGGGGGCCTAGCACAGATACGCAGTATTTT,CASSQVRGPSTDTQYF
TRBV6-5,.,.,TRBJ2-3,TGTGCCAGCAGTTCCGGGACCCCGACAGATACGCAGTATTTT,CASSSGTPTDTQYF
TRBV5-1,.,few,TRBJ1-1,TGCGCCAGCAGCTTGGGTGGGACGGAGAACACTGAAGCTTTCTTT,CASSLGGTENTEAFF